The clone carrying this T cell receptor (beta chain) was seen more than once but under ten times. The CDR3 loop spans 16 amino acids. The trim removed 2 bases at V and 4 bases at J, leaving 8 bases unmatched. TCRdb redid the calling of the 5' RACE reads with MiXCR, one entry per CDR3 protein. In the table there are about 260,000 distinct CDR3 sequences, around 18% of which are singletons. The data were taken from a study of CD8 T cells in ankylosing spondylitis. The chain is built from TRBV12-3 or TRBV12-4 and TRBJ2-1; 7 nucleotides align to TRBD1. This receptor was obtained from a male donor with ankylosing spondylitis or in good health (not recorded which). What was sequenced was blood, either unsorted or a sorted T cell fraction (not recorded which). In nucleotides, the CDR3 is TGTGCCAGCAGTTTAAGGGGGCGGGTACAATACAATGAGCAGTTCTTC. The encoded protein is CASSLRGRVQYNEQFF.